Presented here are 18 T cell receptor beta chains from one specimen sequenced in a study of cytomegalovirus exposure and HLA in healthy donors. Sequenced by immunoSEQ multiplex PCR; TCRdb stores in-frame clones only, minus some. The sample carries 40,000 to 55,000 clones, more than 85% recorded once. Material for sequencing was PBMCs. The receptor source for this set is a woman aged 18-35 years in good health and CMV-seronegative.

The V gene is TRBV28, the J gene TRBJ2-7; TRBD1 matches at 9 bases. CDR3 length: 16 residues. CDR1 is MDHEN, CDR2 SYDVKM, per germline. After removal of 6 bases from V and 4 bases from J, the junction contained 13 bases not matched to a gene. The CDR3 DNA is TGTGCCAGCAGCCCTTCACCGGGACAGGGAAGGTACGAGCAGTACTTC. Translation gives CASSPSPGQGRYEQYF.

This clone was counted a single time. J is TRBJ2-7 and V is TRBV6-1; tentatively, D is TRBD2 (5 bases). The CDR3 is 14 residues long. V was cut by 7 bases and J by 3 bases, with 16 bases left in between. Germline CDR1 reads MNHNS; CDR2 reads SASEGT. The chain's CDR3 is CASTQRAGDYEQYF. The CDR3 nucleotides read TGTGCCAGCACCCAAAGGGCCGGGGACTACGAGCAGTACTTC.

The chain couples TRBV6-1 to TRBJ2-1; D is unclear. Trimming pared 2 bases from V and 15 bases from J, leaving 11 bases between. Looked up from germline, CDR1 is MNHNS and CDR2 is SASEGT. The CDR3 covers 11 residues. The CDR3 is CASSESSGRFF. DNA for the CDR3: TGTGCCAGCAGTGAAAGCTCAGGAAGGTTCTTC.

The CDR3 nucleotides read TGTGCCAGCAGTGAGCGACAGGGGGTTTGGAATACGCAGTATTTT. Translation: CASSERQGVWNTQYF. The chain carries TRBV2 and TRBJ2-3; 9 bases align to TRBD1. V was pared by 3 bases and J by 7 bases, with 8 bases of the junction left unmatched. CDR1 is SNHLY, CDR2 FYNNEI, per germline. This CDR3 has 15 residues.

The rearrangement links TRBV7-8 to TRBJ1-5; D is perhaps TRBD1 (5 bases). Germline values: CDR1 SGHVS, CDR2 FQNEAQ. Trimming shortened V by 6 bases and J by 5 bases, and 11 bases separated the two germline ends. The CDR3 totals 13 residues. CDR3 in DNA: TGTGCCAGCAGTCCCAACAGGTATCAGCCCCAGCATTTT. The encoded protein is CASSPNRYQPQHF.

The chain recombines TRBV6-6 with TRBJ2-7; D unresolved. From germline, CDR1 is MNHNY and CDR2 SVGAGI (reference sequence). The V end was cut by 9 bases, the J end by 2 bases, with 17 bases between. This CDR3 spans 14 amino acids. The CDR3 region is CASKIVAETYEQYF. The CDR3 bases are TGTGCCAGTAAAATCGTGGCGGAAACCTACGAGCAGTACTTC.

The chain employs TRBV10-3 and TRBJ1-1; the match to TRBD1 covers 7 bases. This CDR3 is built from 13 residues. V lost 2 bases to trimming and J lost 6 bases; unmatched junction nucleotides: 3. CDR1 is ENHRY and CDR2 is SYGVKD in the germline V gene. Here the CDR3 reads CAISETGAAEAFF. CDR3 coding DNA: TGTGCCATCAGTGAGACAGGGGCGGCTGAAGCTTTCTTT.

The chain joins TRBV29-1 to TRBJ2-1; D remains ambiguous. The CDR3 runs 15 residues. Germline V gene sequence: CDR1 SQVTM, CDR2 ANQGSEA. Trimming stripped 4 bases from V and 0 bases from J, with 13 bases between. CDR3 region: CSVVAGSRSYNEQFF. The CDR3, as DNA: TGCAGCGTTGTGGCCGGGTCCCGCTCCTACAATGAGCAGTTCTTC.

The CDR3 DNA follows: TGTGCCAGCTCATCGGGACAGCCCTCTGGAAACACCATATATTTT. Its protein is CASSSGQPSGNTIYF. V gene TRBV18 combines with J gene TRBJ1-3; 7 bases map to TRBD1. The CDR3 has 15 amino acids. The J segment lost 0 bases and the V segment lost 5 bases, leaving 4 bases of the junction unmatched. Germline V gives CDR1 KGHSH, CDR2 LQKENI. Combining the CDR3 with reference TRBV18 and TRBJ1-3 gives the whole variable domain NAGVMQNPRHLVRRRGQEARLRCSPMKGHSHVYWYRQLPEEGLKFMVYLQKENIIDESGMPKERFSAEFPKEGPSILRIQQVVRGDSAAYFCASSSGQPSGNTIYFGEGSWLTVV.

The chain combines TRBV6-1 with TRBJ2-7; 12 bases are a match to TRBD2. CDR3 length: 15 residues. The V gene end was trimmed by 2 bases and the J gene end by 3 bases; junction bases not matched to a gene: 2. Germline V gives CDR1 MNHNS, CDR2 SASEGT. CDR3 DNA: TGTGCCAGCAGTGAATGGACTAGCGGGGTCTACGAGCAGTACTTC. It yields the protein CASSEWTSGVYEQYF.

CDR3 nucleotides: TGCGCCAGCAGCCAAGAAACAGAGAACTATGGCTACACCTTC. Translation: CASSQETENYGYTF. The gene calls are TRBV4-1 and TRBJ1-2; D is undetermined. Between the trimmed V and J ends, which lost 0 bases and 2 bases, there was a span of 7 bases. This CDR3 spans 14 amino acids. CDR1 and CDR2 from the germline V gene are MGHRA and YSYEKL.

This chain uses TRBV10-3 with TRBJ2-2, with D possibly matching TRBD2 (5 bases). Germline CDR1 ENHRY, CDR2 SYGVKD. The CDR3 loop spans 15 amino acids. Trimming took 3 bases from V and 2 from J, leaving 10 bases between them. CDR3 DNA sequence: TGTGCCATCAGTGATCGGACTTCAAACACCGGGGAGCTGTTTTTT. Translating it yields CAISDRTSNTGELFF.

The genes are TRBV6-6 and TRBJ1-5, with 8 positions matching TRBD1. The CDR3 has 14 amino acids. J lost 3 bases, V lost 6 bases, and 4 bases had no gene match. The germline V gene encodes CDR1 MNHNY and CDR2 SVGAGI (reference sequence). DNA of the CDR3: TGTGCCAGCAGCACGGGACAGGTCAATCAGCCCCAGCATTTT. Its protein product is CASSTGQVNQPQHF.

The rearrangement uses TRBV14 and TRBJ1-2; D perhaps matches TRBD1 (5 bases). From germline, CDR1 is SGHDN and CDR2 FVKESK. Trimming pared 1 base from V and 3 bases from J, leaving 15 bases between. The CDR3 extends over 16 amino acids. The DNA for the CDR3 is TGTGCCAGCAGCCAAGTGGCGGGGGAAGCGCACTATGGCTACACCTTC. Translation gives CASSQVAGEAHYGYTF.

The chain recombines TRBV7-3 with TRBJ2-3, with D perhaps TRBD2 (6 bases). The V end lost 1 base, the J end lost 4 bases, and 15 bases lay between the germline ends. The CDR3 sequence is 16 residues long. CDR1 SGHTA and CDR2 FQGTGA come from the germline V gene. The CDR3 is CASSLNSGEVSDTQYF. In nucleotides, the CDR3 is TGTGCCAGCAGCTTAAATTCGGGGGAGGTGTCAGATACGCAGTATTTT. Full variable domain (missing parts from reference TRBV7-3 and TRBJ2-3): GAGVSQTPSNKVTEKGKYVELRCDPISGHTALYWYRQSLGQGPEFLIYFQGTGAADDSGLPNDRFFAVRPEGSVSTLKIQRTERGDSAVYLCASSLNSGEVSDTQYFGPGTRLTVL.

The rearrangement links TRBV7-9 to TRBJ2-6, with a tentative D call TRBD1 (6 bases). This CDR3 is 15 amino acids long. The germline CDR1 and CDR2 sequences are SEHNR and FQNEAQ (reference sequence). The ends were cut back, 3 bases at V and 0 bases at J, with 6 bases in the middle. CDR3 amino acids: CASSLTGSGANVLTF. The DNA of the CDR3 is TGTGCCAGCAGCTTGACAGGCTCTGGGGCCAACGTCCTGACTTTC.

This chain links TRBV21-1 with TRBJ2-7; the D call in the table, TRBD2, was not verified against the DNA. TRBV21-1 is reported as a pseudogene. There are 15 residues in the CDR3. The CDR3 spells CASSKSATRDYEQYF. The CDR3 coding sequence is TGTGCCAGCAGCAAAAGTGCGACTCGAGACTACGAGCAGTACTTC.

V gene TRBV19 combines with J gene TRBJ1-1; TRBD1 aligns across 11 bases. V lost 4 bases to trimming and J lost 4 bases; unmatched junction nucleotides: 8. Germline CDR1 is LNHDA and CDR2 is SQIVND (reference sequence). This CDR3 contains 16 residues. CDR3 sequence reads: CASSRWTGGLSTEAFF. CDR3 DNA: TGTGCCAGTAGTAGGTGGACAGGGGGCTTGAGCACTGAAGCTTTCTTT.